Listed below are T cell receptor beta chains from one sample, sequenced in a study of T-cell reconstitution after alpha-beta-depleted transplantation in children. One entry per CDR3 protein results from TCRdb running MiXCR on the PCR reads. The table includes 550,000 to 800,000 distinct CDR3 sequences, 10% to 15% detected once. Sequenced material: PBMCs, taken before TCRalphabeta/CD19-depleted stem cell transplant. The source is a girl aged 2 to 9 with congenital amegakaryocytic thrombocytopenia, due to receive a stem cell transplant. Each CDR3 is given with its conserved first and last residue. D genes are given only for firm matches. Clone size is given for some rows only: seen once, a few or many times, or a class if the clone is expanded.

CDR3 protein	CDR3 DNA	V gene	J gene	D gene	clone size
CAISESQVYNEQFF	TGTGCCATCAGTGAGTCGCAAGTATACAATGAGCAGTTCTTC	TRBV10-3	TRBJ2-1	NA	many
CASSPYRDYGYTF	TGTGCCAGCAGTCCATACAGGGACTATGGCTACACCTTC	TRBV12-3/TRBV12-4	TRBJ1-2	NA	many
CSVDLRGDGYTF	TGCAGCGTTGATTTACGAGGGGATGGCTACACCTTC	TRBV29-1	TRBJ1-2	NA	few
CRLDTRSLNTEAFF	TGCAGGCTAGACACGCGGAGTCTGAACACTGAAGCTTTCTTT	TRBV20-1	TRBJ1-1	NA	many
CASSQVRNTGELFF	TGCGCCAGCAGCCAAGTGCGGAACACCGGGGAGCTGTTTTTT	TRBV4-1	TRBJ2-2	NA	many
CSARPGIQTSIDEQYF	TGCAGTGCTAGGCCAGGGATTCAGACTAGTATCGACGAGCAGTACTTC	TRBV20-1	TRBJ2-7	NA	many
CASSLQGTEAYEQYF	TGTGCCAGCAGCCTTCAGGGGACAGAGGCCTACGAGCAGTACTTC	TRBV27	TRBJ2-7	TRBD1	few
CASSYTGNYGYTF	TGTGCCAGCAGTTACACCGGGAACTATGGCTACACCTTC	TRBV6-5	TRBJ1-2	NA	many
CASSLGGYTEQFF	TGTGCCAGCAGCTTGGGGGGATATACCGAGCAGTTCTTC	TRBV7-9	TRBJ2-1	NA	few
CASSPGPMSGNNEQFF	TGCGCCAGCAGCCCTGGACCCATGTCGGGGAACAATGAGCAGTTCTTC	TRBV5-1	TRBJ2-1	NA	few
CASSLDDRMWTEQETQYF	TGTGCCAGCAGCTTAGATGATCGTATGTGGACAGAACAAGAGACCCAGTACTTC	TRBV7-8	TRBJ2-5	NA	NA
CASSLDVYTGELFF	TGTGCCAGCAGCTTAGACGTATACACCGGGGAGCTGTTTTTT	TRBV11-2	TRBJ2-2	NA	NA
CASSSGRAPGKLFF	TGTGCCAGCAGCTCGGGGCGGGCCCCCGGGAAGCTGTTTTTT	TRBV7-2	TRBJ2-2	NA	NA
CASSLARPPGELFF	TGTGCCAGCAGCTTAGCTCGCCCACCCGGGGAGCTGTTTTTT	TRBV7-8	TRBJ2-2	NA	many
CASSFAELFF	TGTGCCAGCAGCTTTGCTGAGCTGTTTTTT	TRBV7-9	TRBJ2-2	NA	many
CASSAGAGVGTEAFF	TGTGCCAGCAGCGCGGGGGCCGGGGTAGGAACTGAAGCTTTCTTT	TRBV9	TRBJ1-1	NA	few
CSARGSENQPQHF	TGCAGTGCCCGTGGATCAGAAAATCAGCCCCAGCATTTT	TRBV20-1	TRBJ1-5	NA	many
CSARRPHGTDTQYF	TGCAGTGCCAGACGCCCTCACGGGACAGATACGCAGTATTTT	TRBV20-1	TRBJ2-3	NA	many
CATSDPHLDTQYF	TGTGCCACCAGTGATCCCCATTTGGATACGCAGTATTTT	TRBV24-1	TRBJ2-3	NA	many
CASSPPSAGEETQYF	TGTGCCAGCAGCCCACCTTCAGCGGGGGAAGAGACCCAGTACTTC	TRBV11-1	TRBJ2-5	TRBD2	many
CASSQVLRVNIQYF	TGTGCCAGCAGCCAAGTGTTGAGAGTAAACATTCAGTACTTC	TRBV4-2	TRBJ2-4	NA	NA
CASRSGLRIVYGYTF	TGTGCCAGCAGGTCCGGGTTGAGGATTGTCTATGGCTACACCTTC	TRBV6-1	TRBJ1-2	NA	many
CCASYRGREGLDEQFF	TGCTGTGCTAGCTATAGAGGGCGGGAGGGCCTCGATGAGCAGTTCTTC	TRBV20-1	TRBJ2-1	TRBD2	NA
CASTHLQGDTQYF	TGTGCCAGCACCCACCTCCAGGGAGATACGCAGTATTTT	TRBV11-2	TRBJ2-3	NA	few
CASSFSQGLARTGELFF	TGCGCCAGCAGCTTCTCCCAGGGGCTAGCAAGGACCGGGGAGCTGTTTTTT	TRBV5-1	TRBJ2-2	NA	few
CASRTSGGPQETQYF	TGTGCCAGCAGGACTAGCGGGGGCCCCCAAGAGACCCAGTACTTC	TRBV12-3/TRBV12-4	TRBJ2-5	TRBD2	NA
CASSLDGREVYNEQFF	TGCGCCAGCAGCTTGGATGGGCGGGAGGTCTACAATGAGCAGTTCTTC	TRBV5-1	TRBJ2-1	TRBD2	NA
CASSPGQGMPFEAFF	TGTGCCAGCAGTCCTGGACAGGGGATGCCGTTCGAAGCTTTCTTT	TRBV12-3/TRBV12-4	TRBJ1-1	TRBD1	many
CASSLYSGRVEQFF	TGTGCCAGCAGCTTATATAGCGGGAGGGTAGAGCAGTTCTTC	TRBV7-2	TRBJ2-1	TRBD2	NA
CSVEGDADTQYF	TGCAGCGTTGAGGGGGATGCAGATACGCAGTATTTT	TRBV29-1	TRBJ2-3	NA	many
CASSHPGNEQFF	TGTGCCAGCAGCCATCCGGGGAATGAGCAGTTCTTC	TRBV28	TRBJ2-1	NA	many
CASSLLAGSKNIQYF	TGCGCCAGCAGCCTACTGGCGGGATCCAAAAACATTCAGTACTTC	TRBV5-1	TRBJ2-4	NA	many
CSGLSGSEQFF	TGCAGCGGTCTTAGCGGGAGTGAGCAGTTCTTC	TRBV29-1	TRBJ2-1	TRBD2	few
CASSSTAGAAYEQYF	TGTGCCAGCTCTTCCACAGCGGGAGCGGCCTACGAGCAGTACTTC	TRBV18	TRBJ2-7	TRBD2	many
CASSLLLRLAGGLTFNEQFF	TGTGCCAGCAGCTTACTCCTTCGGCTAGCGGGAGGTCTAACCTTCAATGAGCAGTTCTTC	TRBV7-9	TRBJ2-1	TRBD2	many
CASSPWDSSYEQYF	TGTGCCAGCAGCCCTTGGGACAGCTCCTACGAGCAGTACTTC	TRBV27	TRBJ2-7	TRBD1	NA
CASSYLGSSGNEQFF	TGTGCCAGCAGTTACTTAGGGTCTAGTGGCAATGAGCAGTTCTTC	TRBV6-5	TRBJ2-1	NA	few
CASSLGKGEYKATEAFF	TGCGCCAGCAGCCTGGGGAAGGGGGAGTACAAAGCAACTGAAGCTTTCTTT	TRBV5-1	TRBJ1-1	NA	many